The clone carrying this T cell receptor beta chain appeared a few times. V was clipped by 2 bases and J by 5 bases; unmatched bases: 9. Germline V gene data show CDR1 as SQVTM and CDR2 as ANQGSEA. The CDR3 contains 14 residues. This record belongs to a study of tumor and adjacent non-tumor tissue in lung cancer. No cell sorting was done before RNA was extracted from the tissue. Three rounds of nested PCR, following a modified ARM-PCR protocol, produced the TCRbeta library. Using its own MiXCR run on the multiplex PCR reads, TCRdb lists one record per CDR3 protein. Of 120,000 to 150,000 distinct CDR3 sequences listed, about 71% are singletons.

The sequence derives from a man aged 55 to 70 with small cell lung cancer. J is TRBJ2-7 and V is TRBV29-1, with 7 bases fitting TRBD2. Specimen: lung tumor tissue. The CDR3 reads CSVEPLGGGDEQYF. The CDR3 nucleotides are TGCAGCGTTGAACCCCTGGGTGGGGGGGACGAGCAGTACTTC.